The 5 T cell receptor beta chains below were found in one sample sequenced in a study of human T cells and chemical hapten exposure. Time point noted: healthy volunteer bleed at 6 weeks. Whole blood, unfractionated, served as the material for total RNA extraction. TCRdb passed the RACE reads through MiXCR, listing each CDR3 protein once. The repertoire includes about 65,000 distinct CDR3 sequences, approximately 6.5% of them detected once, and roughly 3.4% sits in the top ten. Sequencing was done on a sample of whole blood. The receptor source for this set is a female donor in good health. Some clones in this sample may be carry-over from other donors' samples.

The chain is built from TRBV7-3 and TRBJ2-7; 8 bases map to TRBD2. This CDR3 has 15 residues. Germline V gene data show CDR1 as SGHTA and CDR2 as FQGTGA. V lost 5 bases, J lost 3 bases, and 9 bases stayed unmatched. In DNA form, the CDR3 reads TGTGCCAGCAGCCAAACCGGGACTAGTTTCTACGAGCAGTACTTC. This gives the protein CASSQTGTSFYEQYF.

This clonotype was counted only a few times. The chain couples TRBV20-1 to TRBJ2-1; perhaps TRBD2 as D (6 bases). V lost 1 base, J lost 3 bases, and 10 bases lay in between. The germline gives CDR1 DFQATT, CDR2 SNEGSKA (reference sequence). This CDR3 is built from 14 residues. The CDR3 loop is CSARVSGRYNEQFF. In DNA form, the CDR3 reads TGCAGTGCTAGAGTCAGCGGGCGCTACAATGAGCAGTTCTTC.

This clonotype was counted only a few times. The rearrangement uses TRBV30 and TRBJ1-1; 10 bases are a match to TRBD1. CDR1 is GTSNPN, CDR2 SVGIG, per germline (reference sequence). V lost 2 bases and J lost 4; bases outside the gene matches: 7. The length of the CDR3 is 15 residues. This chain's CDR3 is CAWSQSRTGGTEAFF. Here the CDR3 DNA reads TGTGCCTGGAGTCAGAGTAGGACAGGGGGCACTGAAGCTTTCTTT.

The chain carries TRBV3-1 and TRBJ2-2; TRBD1 aligns across 8 bases. V was clipped by 3 bases and J by 0 bases; unmatched bases: 3. The CDR3 is made up of 16 amino acids. CDR1 LGHDT and CDR2 YNNKEL come from the germline V gene (reference sequence). CDR3 in DNA: TGTGCCAGCAGCCAGTCCAGGGGGCCGAACACCGGGGAGCTGTTTTTT. Amino acids: CASSQSRGPNTGELFF.

This clonotype was seen repeatedly, ten times or more. CDR3 sequence reads: CASSLGLATTDTQYF. The CDR3 DNA reads as TGTGCCAGCAGCTTAGGGCTAGCAACCACAGATACGCAGTATTTT. This rearrangement joins TRBV7-9 to TRBJ2-3, with D perhaps TRBD2 (5 bases). Trimming left V 1 base short and J 2 bases short, with 10 bases between. CDR3 length: 15 residues. Looked up from germline, CDR1 is SEHNR and CDR2 is FQNEAQ (reference sequence). Variable domain in full (rest from reference TRBV7-9 and TRBJ2-3): DTGVSQNPRHKITKRGQNVTFRCDPISEHNRLYWYRQTLGQGPEFLTYFQNEAQLEKSRLLSDRFSAERPKGSFSTLEIQRTEQGDSAMYLCASSLGLATTDTQYFGPGTRLTVL.